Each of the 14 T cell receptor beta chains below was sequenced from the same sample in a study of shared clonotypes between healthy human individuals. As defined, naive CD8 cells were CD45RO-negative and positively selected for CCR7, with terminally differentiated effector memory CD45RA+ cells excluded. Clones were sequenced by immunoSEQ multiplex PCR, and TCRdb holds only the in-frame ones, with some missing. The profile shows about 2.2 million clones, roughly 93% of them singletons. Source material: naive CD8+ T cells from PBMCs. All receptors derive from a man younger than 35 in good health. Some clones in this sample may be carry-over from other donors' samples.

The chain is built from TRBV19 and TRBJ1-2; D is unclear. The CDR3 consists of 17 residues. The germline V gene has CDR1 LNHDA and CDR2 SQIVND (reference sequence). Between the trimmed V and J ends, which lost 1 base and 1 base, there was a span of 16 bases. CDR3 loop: CASSIGPKRERNYGYTF. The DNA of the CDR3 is TGTGCCAGTAGTATAGGTCCGAAAAGGGAACGTAACTATGGCTACACCTTC.

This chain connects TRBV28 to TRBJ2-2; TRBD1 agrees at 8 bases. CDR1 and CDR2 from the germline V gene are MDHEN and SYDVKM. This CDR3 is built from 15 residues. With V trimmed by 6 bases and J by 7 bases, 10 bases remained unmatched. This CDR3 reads CASSPRTGLSGELFF. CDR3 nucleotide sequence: TGTGCCAGCAGCCCGCGGACAGGGCTGAGCGGGGAGCTGTTTTTT.

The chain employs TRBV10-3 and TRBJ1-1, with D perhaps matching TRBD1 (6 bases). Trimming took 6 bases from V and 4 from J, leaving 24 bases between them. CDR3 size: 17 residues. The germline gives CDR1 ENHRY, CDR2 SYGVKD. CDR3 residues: CAISPEPLGAGSTEAFF. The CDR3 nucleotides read TGTGCCATCAGCCCCGAACCGTTGGGGGCCGGGAGCACTGAAGCTTTCTTT.

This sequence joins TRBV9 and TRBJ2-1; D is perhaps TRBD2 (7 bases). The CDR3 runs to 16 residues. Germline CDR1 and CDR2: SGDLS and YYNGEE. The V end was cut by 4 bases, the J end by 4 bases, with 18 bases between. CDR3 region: CASSTGRLAVYNEQFF. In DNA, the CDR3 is TGTGCCAGCAGCACAGGGCGTCTAGCGGTGTACAATGAGCAGTTCTTC.

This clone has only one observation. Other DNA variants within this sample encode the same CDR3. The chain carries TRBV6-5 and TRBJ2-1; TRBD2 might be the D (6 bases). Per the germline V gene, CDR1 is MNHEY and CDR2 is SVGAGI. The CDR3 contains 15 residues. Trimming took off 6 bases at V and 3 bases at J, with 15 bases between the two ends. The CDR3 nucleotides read TGTGCCAGCAGCCCCCTTTCCGGGGGCTACAATGAGCAGTTCTTC. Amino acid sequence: CASSPLSGGYNEQFF.

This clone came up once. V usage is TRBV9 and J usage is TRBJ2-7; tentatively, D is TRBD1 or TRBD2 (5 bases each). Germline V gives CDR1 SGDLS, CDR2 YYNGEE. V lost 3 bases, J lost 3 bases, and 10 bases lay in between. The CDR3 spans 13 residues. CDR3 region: CASSDRDGYEQYF. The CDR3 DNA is TGTGCCAGCAGCGACCGGGACGGCTACGAGCAGTACTTC.

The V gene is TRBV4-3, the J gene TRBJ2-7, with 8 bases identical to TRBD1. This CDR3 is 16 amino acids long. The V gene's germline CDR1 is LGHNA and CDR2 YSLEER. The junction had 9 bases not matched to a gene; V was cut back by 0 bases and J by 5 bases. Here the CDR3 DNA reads TGCGCCAGCAGCCAAGAACGCAGGGGGCGTTTCCACGAGCAGTACTTC. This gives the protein CASSQERRGRFHEQYF.

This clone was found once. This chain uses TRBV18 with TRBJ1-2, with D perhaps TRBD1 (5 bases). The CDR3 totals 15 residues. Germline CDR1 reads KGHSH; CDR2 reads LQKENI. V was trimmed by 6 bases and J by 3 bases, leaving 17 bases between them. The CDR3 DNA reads TGTGCCAGCTCCCTCTCGAGGGAGGGGTACTATGGCTACACCTTC. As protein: CASSLSREGYYGYTF.

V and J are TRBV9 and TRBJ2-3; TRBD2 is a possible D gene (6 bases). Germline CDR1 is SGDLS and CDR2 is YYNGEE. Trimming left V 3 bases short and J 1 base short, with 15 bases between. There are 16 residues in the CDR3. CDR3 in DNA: TGTGCCAGCAGCGCGGGACTTTCGTCGGGCACAGATACGCAGTATTTT. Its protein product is CASSAGLSSGTDTQYF.

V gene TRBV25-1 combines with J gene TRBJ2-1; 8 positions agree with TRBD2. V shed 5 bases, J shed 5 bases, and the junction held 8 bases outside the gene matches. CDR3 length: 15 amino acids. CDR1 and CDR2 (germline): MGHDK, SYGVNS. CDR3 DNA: TGTGCCAGCAGTCCGTTAGCGGGACTAAACAATGAGCAGTTCTTC. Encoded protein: CASSPLAGLNNEQFF. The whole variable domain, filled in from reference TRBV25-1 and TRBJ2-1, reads EADIYQTPRYLVIGTGKKITLECSQTMGHDKMYWYQQDPGMELHLIHYSYGVNSTEKGDLSSESTVSRIRTEHFPLTLESARPSHTSQYLCASSPLAGLNNEQFFGPGTRLTVL.

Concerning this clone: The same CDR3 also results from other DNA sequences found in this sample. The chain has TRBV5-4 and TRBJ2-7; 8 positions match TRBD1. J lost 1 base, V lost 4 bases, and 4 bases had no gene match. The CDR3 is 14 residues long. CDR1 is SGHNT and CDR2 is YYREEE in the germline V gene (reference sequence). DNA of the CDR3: TGTGCCAGCAGCAGCCGGACAGGGTCCTACGAGCAGTACTTC. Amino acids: CASSSRTGSYEQYF.

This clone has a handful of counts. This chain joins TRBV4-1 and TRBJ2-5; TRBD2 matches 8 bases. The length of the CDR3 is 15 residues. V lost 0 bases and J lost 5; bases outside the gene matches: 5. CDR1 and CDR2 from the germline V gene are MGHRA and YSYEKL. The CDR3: CASSQDPGGRETQYF. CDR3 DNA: TGCGCCAGCAGCCAAGACCCGGGAGGGAGGGAGACCCAGTACTTC.

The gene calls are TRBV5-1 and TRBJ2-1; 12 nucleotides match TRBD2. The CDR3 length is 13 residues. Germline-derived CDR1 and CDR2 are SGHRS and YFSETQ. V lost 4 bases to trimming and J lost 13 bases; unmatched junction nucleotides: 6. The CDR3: CASSDLAGGPQFF. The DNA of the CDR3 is TGCGCCAGCAGCGACCTAGCGGGAGGGCCTCAGTTCTTC.

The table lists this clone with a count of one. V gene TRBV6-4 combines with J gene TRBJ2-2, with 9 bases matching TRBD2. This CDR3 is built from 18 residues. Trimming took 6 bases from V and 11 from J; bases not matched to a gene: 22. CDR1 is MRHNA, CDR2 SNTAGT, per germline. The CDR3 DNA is TGTGCCAGCAGCCTCCCCGAGGTGATAGCGGGAGAATACGTTGAGCTGTTTTTT. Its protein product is CASSLPEVIAGEYVELFF.